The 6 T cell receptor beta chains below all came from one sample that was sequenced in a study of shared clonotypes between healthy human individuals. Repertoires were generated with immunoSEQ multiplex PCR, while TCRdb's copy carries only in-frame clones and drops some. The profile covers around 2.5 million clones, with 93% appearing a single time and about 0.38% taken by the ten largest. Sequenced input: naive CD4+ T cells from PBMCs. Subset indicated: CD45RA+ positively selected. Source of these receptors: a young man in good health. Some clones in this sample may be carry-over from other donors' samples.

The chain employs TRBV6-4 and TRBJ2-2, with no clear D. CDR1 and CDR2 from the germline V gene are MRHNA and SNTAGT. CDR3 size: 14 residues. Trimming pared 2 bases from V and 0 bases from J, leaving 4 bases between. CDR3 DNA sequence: TGTGCCAGCAGTGACCAGGCGAACACCGGGGAGCTGTTTTTT. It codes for CASSDQANTGELFF.

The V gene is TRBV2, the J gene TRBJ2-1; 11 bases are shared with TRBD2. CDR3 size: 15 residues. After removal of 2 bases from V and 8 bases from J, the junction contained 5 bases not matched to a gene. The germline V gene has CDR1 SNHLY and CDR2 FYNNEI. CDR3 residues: CASSELAGGEDEQFF. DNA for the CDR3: TGTGCCAGCAGTGAACTAGCGGGGGGTGAGGATGAGCAGTTCTTC. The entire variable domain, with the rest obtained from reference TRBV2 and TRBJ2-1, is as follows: EPEVTQTPSHQVTQMGQEVILRCVPISNHLYFYWYRQILGQKVEFLVSFYNNEISEKSEIFDDQFSVERPDGSNFTLKIRSTKLEDSAMYFCASSELAGGEDEQFFGPGTRLTVL.

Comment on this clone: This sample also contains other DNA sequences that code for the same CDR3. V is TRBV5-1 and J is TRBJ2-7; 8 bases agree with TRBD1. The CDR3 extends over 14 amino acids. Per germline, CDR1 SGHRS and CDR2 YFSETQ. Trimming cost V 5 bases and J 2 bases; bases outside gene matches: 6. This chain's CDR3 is CASSPGQGPYEQYF. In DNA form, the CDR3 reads TGCGCCAGCAGTCCCGGACAGGGTCCCTACGAGCAGTACTTC. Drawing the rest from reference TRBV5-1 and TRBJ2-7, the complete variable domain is KAGVTQTPRYLIKTRGQQVTLSCSPISGHRSVSWYQQTPGQGLQFLFEYFSETQRNKGNFPGRFSGRQFSNSRSEMNVSTLELGDSALYLCASSPGQGPYEQYFGPGTRLTVT.

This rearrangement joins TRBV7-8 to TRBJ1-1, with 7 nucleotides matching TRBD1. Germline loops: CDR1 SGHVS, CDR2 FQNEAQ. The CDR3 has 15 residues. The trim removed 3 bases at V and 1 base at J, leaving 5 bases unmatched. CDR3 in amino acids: CASSFAGTENTEAFF. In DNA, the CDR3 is TGTGCCAGCAGCTTTGCCGGGACAGAGAACACTGAAGCTTTCTTT. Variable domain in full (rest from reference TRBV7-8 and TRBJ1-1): GAGVSQSPRYKVAKRGQDVALRCDPISGHVSLFWYQQALGQGPEFLTYFQNEAQLDKSGLPSDRFFAERPEGSVSTLKIQRTQQEDSAVYLCASSFAGTENTEAFFGQGTRLTVV.

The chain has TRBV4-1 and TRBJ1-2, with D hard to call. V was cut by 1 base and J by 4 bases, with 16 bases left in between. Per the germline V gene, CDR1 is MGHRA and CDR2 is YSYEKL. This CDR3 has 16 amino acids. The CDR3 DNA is TGCGCCAGCAGCCAAGTAAGACCCCCGGAGGGCTATGGCTACACCTTC. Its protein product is CASSQVRPPEGYGYTF.

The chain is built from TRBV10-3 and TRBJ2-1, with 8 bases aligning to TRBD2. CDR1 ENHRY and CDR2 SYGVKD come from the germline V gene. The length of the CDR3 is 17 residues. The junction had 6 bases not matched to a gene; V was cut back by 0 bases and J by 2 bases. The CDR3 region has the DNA TGTGCCATCAGTGAGTCGCCCCTAGCGGGCCCCTACAATGAGCAGTTCTTC. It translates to CAISESPLAGPYNEQFF.